The T cell receptor (beta chain) under discussion was sequenced for a study of technical replicates of blood from a handful of donors. The protocol was immunoSEQ multiplex PCR, while the TCRdb copy is restricted to in-frame clones and leaves out a portion. The top ten clones hold approximately 0.42% of a sample with about 82,000 clones, 85% to 95% of them seen once. Trimming at V came to 0 bases and at J to 0 bases, leaving 2 bases not matched to a gene. The CDR3 totals 15 residues. Germline V lookup: CDR1 GTSNPN, CDR2 SVGIG (reference sequence). This rearrangement joins TRBV30 to TRBJ1-3; TRBD1 matches 7 bases. This clonotype was sampled from a human donor in good health. Sequenced: T cells isolated from PBMCs. CDR3 in DNA: TGTGCCTGGAGTGTGGGACAGATCTCTGGAAACACCATATATTTT. Protein: CAWSVGQISGNTIYF. The full variable domain, rest sourced from reference TRBV30 and TRBJ1-3, is SQTIHQWPATLVQPVGSPLSLECTVEGTSNPNLYWYRQAAGRGLQLLFYSVGIGQISSEVPQNLSASRPQDRQFILSSKKLLLSDSGFYLCAWSVGQISGNTIYFGEGSWLTVV.